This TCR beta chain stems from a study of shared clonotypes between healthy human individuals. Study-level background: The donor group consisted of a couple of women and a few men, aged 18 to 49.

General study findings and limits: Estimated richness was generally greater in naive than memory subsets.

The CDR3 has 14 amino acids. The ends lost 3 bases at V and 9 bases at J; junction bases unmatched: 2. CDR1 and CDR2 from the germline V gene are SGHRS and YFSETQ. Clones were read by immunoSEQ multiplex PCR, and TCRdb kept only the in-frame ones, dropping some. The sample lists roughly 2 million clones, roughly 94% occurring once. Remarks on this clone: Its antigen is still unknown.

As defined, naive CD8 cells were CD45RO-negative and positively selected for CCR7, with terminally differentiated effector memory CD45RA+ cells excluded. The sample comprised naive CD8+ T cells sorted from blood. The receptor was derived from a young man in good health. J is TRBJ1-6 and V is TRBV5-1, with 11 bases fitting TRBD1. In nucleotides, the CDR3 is TGCGCCAGCAGCTGGGACAGGGGGACTTCACCCCTCCACTTT. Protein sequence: CASSWDRGTSPLHF.